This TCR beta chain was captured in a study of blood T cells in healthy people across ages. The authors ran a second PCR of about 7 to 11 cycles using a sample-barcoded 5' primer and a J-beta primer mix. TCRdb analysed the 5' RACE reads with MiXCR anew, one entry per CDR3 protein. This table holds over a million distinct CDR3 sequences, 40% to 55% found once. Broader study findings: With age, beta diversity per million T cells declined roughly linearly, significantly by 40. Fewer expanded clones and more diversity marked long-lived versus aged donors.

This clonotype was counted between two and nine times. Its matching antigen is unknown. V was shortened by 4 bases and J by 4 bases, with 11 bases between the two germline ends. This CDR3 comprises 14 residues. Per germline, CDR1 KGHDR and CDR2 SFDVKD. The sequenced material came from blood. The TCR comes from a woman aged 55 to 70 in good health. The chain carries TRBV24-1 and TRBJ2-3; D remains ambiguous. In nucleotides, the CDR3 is TGTGCCACCAGTGAGGATTACAACGCAGATACGCAGTATTTT. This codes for CATSEDYNADTQYF.